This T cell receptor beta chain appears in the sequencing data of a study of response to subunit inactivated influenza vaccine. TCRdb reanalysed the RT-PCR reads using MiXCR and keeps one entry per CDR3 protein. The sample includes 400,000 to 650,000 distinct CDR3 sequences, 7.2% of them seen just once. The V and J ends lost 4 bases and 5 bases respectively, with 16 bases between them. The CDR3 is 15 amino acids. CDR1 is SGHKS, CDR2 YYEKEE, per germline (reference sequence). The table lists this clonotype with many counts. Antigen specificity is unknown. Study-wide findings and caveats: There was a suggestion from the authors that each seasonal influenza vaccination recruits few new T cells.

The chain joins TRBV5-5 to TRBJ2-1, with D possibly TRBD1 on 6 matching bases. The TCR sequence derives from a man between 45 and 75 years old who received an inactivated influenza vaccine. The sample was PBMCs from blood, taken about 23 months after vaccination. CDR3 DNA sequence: TGTGCCAGCAGCCTCACGGGACACCGTGACAATGAGCAGTTCTTC. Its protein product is CASSLTGHRDNEQFF. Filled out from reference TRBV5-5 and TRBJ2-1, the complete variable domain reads DAGVTQSPTHLIKTRGQQVTLRCSPISGHKSVSWYQQVLGQGPQFIFQYYEKEERGRGNFPDRFSARQFPNYSSELNVNALLLGDSALYLCASSLTGHRDNEQFFGPGTRLTVL.